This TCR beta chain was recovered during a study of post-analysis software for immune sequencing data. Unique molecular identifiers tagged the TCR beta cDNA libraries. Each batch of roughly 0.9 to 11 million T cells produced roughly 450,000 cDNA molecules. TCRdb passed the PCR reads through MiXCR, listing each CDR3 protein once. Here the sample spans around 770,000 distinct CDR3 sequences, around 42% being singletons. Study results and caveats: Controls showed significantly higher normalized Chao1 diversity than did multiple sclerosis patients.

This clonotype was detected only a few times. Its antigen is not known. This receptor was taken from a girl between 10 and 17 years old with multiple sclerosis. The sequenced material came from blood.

The CDR3 region has the DNA TGCGCCAGCAGCTTACCCCGGGCCCTTGGGGACTATGGCTACACCTTC. This gives the protein CASSLPRALGDYGYTF. The chain uses TRBV5-1 and TRBJ1-2, with unresolved D. CDR1 SGHRS and CDR2 YFSETQ come from the germline V gene. The V gene lost 2 bases and the J gene lost 3 bases, with 17 bases spanning the gap. The CDR3 consists of 16 residues. The full variable domain, rest sourced from reference TRBV5-1 and TRBJ1-2, is KAGVTQTPRYLIKTRGQQVTLSCSPISGHRSVSWYQQTPGQGLQFLFEYFSETQRNKGNFPGRFSGRQFSNSRSEMNVSTLELGDSALYLCASSLPRALGDYGYTFGSGTRLTVV.